These 24 T cell receptor beta chains came from one sample sequenced in a study of T-cell reconstitution after alpha-beta-depleted transplantation in children. As it was prepared, the TCRbeta library received unique molecular identifiers. Using its own MiXCR run on the PCR reads, TCRdb lists one record per CDR3 protein. The data contain 250,000 to 300,000 distinct CDR3 sequences, around 10% of them singletons. Sequenced here: PBMCs, sampled before TCRalphabeta/CD19-depleted stem cell transplant. The receptors here all came from a boy in the first two years of life with acute myeloid leukemia, due to receive a stem cell transplant.

This clonotype was detected only a few times. The rearrangement uses TRBV6-2 or TRBV6-3 and TRBJ2-1, with no clear D. Trimming left V 2 bases short and J 10 bases short, with 12 bases between. This CDR3 is built from 13 residues. Germline V lookup: CDR1 MNHEY, CDR2 SVGEGT. The CDR3 spells CASSYRSRAEQFF. The CDR3 coding sequence is TGTGCCAGCAGTTACCGATCCCGGGCCGAGCAGTTCTTC.

The table lists this clonotype with many counts. The chain links TRBV7-8 to TRBJ2-3, with D possibly TRBD2 on 7 matching bases. Germline V gene data show CDR1 as SGHVS and CDR2 as FQNEAQ. The CDR3 runs to 16 residues. Between the trimmed V and J ends, which lost 5 bases and 1 base, there was a span of 16 bases. CDR3 DNA sequence: TGTGCCAGCAGCCCAAGGGGGGGGATGGGCACAGATACGCAGTATTTT. Amino acid sequence: CASSPRGGMGTDTQYF.

At least ten counts were recorded for this clonotype. This sequence joins TRBV2 and TRBJ1-5; D ambiguous. Trimming left V 3 bases short and J 2 bases short, with 11 bases between. The CDR3 is 15 amino acids. Germline loops: CDR1 SNHLY, CDR2 FYNNEI. The CDR3 region is CASSDLALGNQPQHF. The CDR3 DNA reads TGTGCCAGCAGTGATCTGGCCCTTGGCAATCAGCCCCAGCATTTT.

This clonotype has only a few counts. This chain connects TRBV7-2 to TRBJ2-7; TRBD2 matches 14 bases. The V segment lost 1 base and the J segment 3 bases; nucleotides outside the gene matches: 2. CDR3 length: 16 residues. Germline V gene sequence: CDR1 SGHTA, CDR2 FQGNSA. This chain's CDR3 is CASSLGGLAGVYEQYF. The CDR3 region has the DNA TGTGCCAGCAGCTTAGGGGGACTAGCGGGAGTCTACGAGCAGTACTTC. Full variable domain (remainder filled in from reference TRBV7-2 and TRBJ2-7): GAGVSQSPSNKVTEKGKDVELRCDPISGHTALYWYRQSLGQGLEFLIYFQGNSAPDKSGLPSDRFSAERTGGSVSTLTIQRTQQEDSAVYLCASSLGGLAGVYEQYFGPGTRLTVT.

This clonotype has ten or more counts. The chain couples TRBV7-8 to TRBJ2-2; the D gene is possibly TRBD2 (7 bases). Trimming removed 5 bases at V and 5 bases at J, with 21 bases between. The length of the CDR3 is 17 residues. Germline values: CDR1 SGHVS, CDR2 FQNEAQ. For the CDR3, the DNA is TGTGCCAGCAGCGAACGTAGGGGGGGGCCGTGGACCGGGGAGCTGTTTTTT. It is translated as CASSERRGGPWTGELFF.

This clonotype was seen at least ten times. The chain has TRBV4-2 and TRBJ2-7; a weak D match, TRBD1 (5 bases). V dropped 2 bases and J dropped 6 bases, with 8 bases sitting between them. CDR3 length: 12 amino acids. Germline V lookup: CDR1 LGHNA, CDR2 YNFKEQ. CDR3 in amino acids: CASSQKGAEQYF. In nucleotides, the CDR3 is TGTGCCAGCAGCCAAAAAGGGGCCGAGCAGTACTTC.

For this clonotype: This clone may be a read error of a much larger clone one base away. This sequence joins TRBV10-3 and TRBJ2-2, with D tentatively TRBD1 (5 bases). The germline CDR1 and CDR2 sequences are ENHRY and SYGVKD. This CDR3 has 15 amino acids. The ends were cut back, 4 bases at V and 4 bases at J, with 13 bases in the middle. The CDR3 loop reads CAISAGRASTGELFF. The CDR3 nucleotides read TGTGCCATCAGTGCCGGCAGGGCCAGCACCGGGGAGCTGTTTTTT.

This clonotype was seen repeatedly, ten times or more. The chain uses TRBV28 and TRBJ2-7; 8 nucleotides line up with TRBD1. From germline, CDR1 is MDHEN and CDR2 SYDVKM. After removal of 6 bases from V and 2 bases from J, the junction contained 6 bases not matched to a gene. The CDR3 has 14 residues. CDR3 in DNA: TGTGCCAGCAGCATACAGGGGGAGACCTACGAGCAGTACTTC. Protein sequence: CASSIQGETYEQYF.

This clonotype was counted at least ten times. V is TRBV7-3 and J is TRBJ2-1; perhaps TRBD2 as D (5 bases). The CDR3 length is 16 residues. CDR1 is SGHTA and CDR2 is FQGTGA in the germline V gene. With 4 bases removed from V and 6 bases from J, the gap between germline ends came to 19 bases. As DNA, the CDR3 is TGTGCCAGCAGCTCTACCCTAGCCCAACCACGCAATGAGCAGTTCTTC. Its protein product is CASSSTLAQPRNEQFF.

Many counts were recorded for this clonotype. The chain combines TRBV4-3 with TRBJ2-7; D remains ambiguous. Trimming took off 1 base at V and 3 bases at J, with 13 bases between the two ends. CDR1 and CDR2 from the germline V gene are LGHNA and YSLEER. The CDR3 is made up of 15 amino acids. Here the CDR3 reads CASSQGLLASYEQYF. The CDR3 DNA reads TGCGCCAGCAGCCAAGGCCTCCTCGCCAGCTACGAGCAGTACTTC.

This clonotype was seen a handful of times. The gene calls are TRBV15 and TRBJ2-7; 12 nucleotides line up with TRBD2. CDR1 is LNHNV and CDR2 is YYDKDF in the germline V gene (reference sequence). The CDR3 has 15 residues. V was pared by 5 bases and J by 5 bases, with 7 bases of the junction left unmatched. CDR3 protein: CATSPLAGGPDEQYF. The CDR3 DNA is TGTGCCACCAGCCCCCTAGCGGGAGGGCCGGACGAGCAGTACTTC.

In its sample, this clonotype was seen many times. The J gene is TRBJ2-5, the V gene TRBV5-1; 9 bases agree with TRBD2. CDR3 length: 15 amino acids. Per germline, CDR1 SGHRS and CDR2 YFSETQ. The V and J ends lost 3 bases and 5 bases, in that order; junction bases with no gene match: 8. CDR3: CASSSWRGGRETQYF. The CDR3 DNA reads as TGCGCCAGCAGCTCCTGGCGGGGGGGCCGGGAGACCCAGTACTTC.

This clonotype was counted at least ten times. The J gene is TRBJ1-6, the V gene TRBV11-3; D is uncertain. The germline V gene encodes CDR1 SGHNT and CDR2 YENEEA. V lost 2 bases, J lost 8 bases, and 7 bases lay in between. The CDR3 contains 13 residues. CDR3 in amino acids: CASSLFGDSPLHF. CDR3 DNA sequence: TGTGCCAGCAGCTTATTCGGGGATTCACCCCTCCACTTT.

The table lists this clonotype with a few counts. The chain combines TRBV5-1 with TRBJ2-2; possibly TRBD2 for D (6 bases). Germline loops: CDR1 SGHRS, CDR2 YFSETQ. The CDR3 is 15 amino acids. V was shortened by 2 bases and J by 1 base, with 9 bases between the two germline ends. CDR3 region: CASSLVSGNTGELFF. The CDR3 bases are TGCGCCAGCAGCTTAGTTAGCGGGAACACCGGGGAGCTGTTTTTT.

This clonotype appeared many times. The rearrangement joins TRBV27 to TRBJ2-3; 9 positions agree with TRBD2. The CDR3 has 17 amino acids. After removal of 3 bases from V and 4 bases from J, the junction contained 11 bases not matched to a gene. CDR1 is MNHEY, CDR2 SMNVEV, per germline (reference sequence). The CDR3 sequence is CASSFLASGTGADTQYF. CDR3 bases: TGTGCCAGCAGTTTCCTGGCTAGCGGGACGGGGGCAGATACGCAGTATTTT.

This chain joins TRBV30 and TRBJ2-7, with a weak D call TRBD2 (5 bases). The CDR3 is 14 residues long. V dropped 3 bases and J dropped 0 bases, with 12 bases sitting between them. Germline V gene lookup returns CDR1 GTSNPN and CDR2 SVGIG (reference sequence). This CDR3 is CAWRARTFSYEQYF. The CDR3 nucleotides are TGTGCCTGGAGAGCCCGGACTTTCTCCTACGAGCAGTACTTC.

This clonotype was recorded at least ten times. The V call is TRBV5-1, the J call TRBJ1-4; 9 bases are a match to TRBD1. The CDR3 runs 17 residues. Germline lookup yields CDR1 SGHRS and CDR2 YFSETQ. With V trimmed by 3 bases and J by 7 bases, 13 bases remained unmatched. CDR3 in DNA: TGCGCCAGCAGCTCGACCCCGGGACAGGGACCCGCTGAAAAACTGTTTTTT. Amino acid sequence: CASSSTPGQGPAEKLFF.

This clonotype came up many times. This chain connects TRBV24-1 to TRBJ1-1; D is ambiguous. Germline CDR1 and CDR2: KGHDR and SFDVKD. V was cut by 5 bases and J by 3 bases, with 6 bases left in between. CDR3 length: 12 amino acids. The CDR3 DNA reads TGTGCCACCAGTGGGAGGGACACTGAAGCTTTCTTT. It encodes CATSGRDTEAFF.

This clonotype came up many times. This chain joins TRBV5-1 and TRBJ2-5; 13 nucleotides align to TRBD2. The germline V gene has CDR1 SGHRS and CDR2 YFSETQ. CDR3 length: 16 amino acids. Trimming cost V 4 bases and J 4 bases; bases outside gene matches: 7. CDR3 coding DNA: TGCGCCAGCAGCAACCTGACTAGCGGGAGGATAGAGACCCAGTACTTC. It is translated as CASSNLTSGRIETQYF.

Ten or more counts support this clonotype. The chain employs TRBV6-5 and TRBJ2-3; 11 nucleotides agree with TRBD2. The germline V gene has CDR1 MNHEY and CDR2 SVGAGI. V was pared by 5 bases and J by 4 bases, with 5 bases of the junction left unmatched. This CDR3 contains 15 residues. CDR3 sequence: CASSQLSGGADTQYF. CDR3 bases: TGTGCCAGCAGTCAGCTTAGCGGGGGGGCAGATACGCAGTATTTT.

This clonotype appeared many times. J is TRBJ2-1 and V is TRBV7-3, with 8 bases fitting TRBD2. Losses at the gene ends were 1 base for V and 5 bases for J; bases not matched to a gene: 7. The CDR3 has 16 residues. The germline gives CDR1 SGHTA, CDR2 FQGTGA. CDR3 region: CASSLIGGAYNNEQFF. CDR3 nucleotide sequence: TGTGCCAGCAGCTTAATCGGGGGGGCCTATAACAATGAGCAGTTCTTC. The variable domain in full, completed from reference TRBV7-3 and TRBJ2-1, reads GAGVSQTPSNKVTEKGKYVELRCDPISGHTALYWYRQSLGQGPEFLIYFQGTGAADDSGLPNDRFFAVRPEGSVSTLKIQRTERGDSAVYLCASSLIGGAYNNEQFFGPGTRLTVL.

This clonotype was counted many times. The chain is built from TRBV20-1 and TRBJ1-6; D is perhaps TRBD1 (5 bases). The V end lost 1 base, the J end lost 5 bases, and 9 bases lay between the germline ends. The CDR3 contains 14 residues. Germline lookup yields CDR1 DFQATT and CDR2 SNEGSKA (reference sequence). The CDR3 DNA sequence: TGCAGTGCTAGAGGCGGGGGTCATAATTCACCCCTCCACTTT. This sequence encodes CSARGGGHNSPLHF.

This clonotype has a count of ten or more. The chain combines TRBV19 with TRBJ2-5; 9 nucleotides agree with TRBD1. The CDR3 has 15 amino acids. The V and J ends lost 3 bases and 6 bases, in that order; junction bases with no gene match: 8. Germline V CDR1 and CDR2: LNHDA, SQIVND (reference sequence). CDR3 in amino acids: CASSIWTGVGKTQYF. Written as DNA, the CDR3 is TGTGCCAGTAGTATCTGGACAGGGGTTGGGAAGACCCAGTACTTC.

At least ten counts were recorded for this clonotype. The chain recombines TRBV20-1 with TRBJ2-3, with D unclear. V lost 1 base and J 0 bases, leaving 8 bases between the germline ends. The germline CDR1 and CDR2 sequences are DFQATT and SNEGSKA (reference sequence). The CDR3 length is 14 residues. CDR3 amino acids: CSARGGASTDTQYF. CDR3 bases: TGCAGTGCTAGAGGCGGCGCTAGCACAGATACGCAGTATTTT.